This T cell receptor beta chain was identified during a study of blood T cell repertoires in COVID-19. Study summary: The origin of the acute and convalescent COVID-19 samples was the United States, Italy and Spain. Sample material is recorded as cDNA or gDNA derived from T cells, B-cell-depleted T cells, or PBMCs.

Under the authors' procedure: Estimates of nucleated cell counts were drawn from the amplification of reference gene primers. This table comes from immunoSEQ multiplex PCR, and its TCRdb copy is limited to in-frame clones, with some not included. D and trimming come from the DNA, and the V and J calls and clone size come from that table. The sample has about 240,000 clones, approximately 85% seen once. V was trimmed by 0 bases and J by 8 bases, leaving 13 bases between them. The CDR3 covers 14 residues. CDR1 is LNHDA and CDR2 is SQIVND in the germline V gene (reference sequence). Sequencing was done on a sample of peripheral blood. This TCR came from an older woman with active or convalescent COVID-19. The V gene is TRBV19, the J gene TRBJ1-2; no clear D gene. CDR3 DNA sequence: TGTGCCAGTAGTATAGATAAGGCACGGCGGGGCTACACCTTC. Translation gives CASSIDKARRGYTF.